The rows below give T cell receptor beta chains drawn from one sample of a study of T cells in Graves' hyperthyroidism and ophthalmopathy. TCRdb used MiXCR to reprocess the multiplex PCR reads, holding one entry per CDR3 protein. In the table there are around 620,000 distinct CDR3 sequences, roughly 16% of which are singletons. Input material: blood. The receptors were sampled from a woman in her 30s with Graves' hyperthyroidism. Both conserved end residues are part of each CDR3. The D gene is left open where the match is weak. Size is stated for part of the rows, as once, few or many counts, or as a class when the clone is expanded.

J: TRBJ2-5; D: TRBD1; V: TRBV5-6; size: .; DNA: TGTGCCAGCAGCGAACGGAACAGGGGGCGTTGGGGGGAGACCCAGTACTTC; CDR3: CASSERNRGRWGETQYF
J: TRBJ1-1; D: .; V: TRBV11-2; size: many; DNA: TGTGCCAGCAGCCCGGGGCCAACGAACACTGAAGCTTTCTTT; CDR3: CASSPGPTNTEAFF
J: TRBJ2-7; D: TRBD1; V: TRBV7-2; size: .; DNA: TGTGCCAGCAGCCCCGGGACAGGGGTAAGCTCCTACGAGCAGTACTTC; CDR3: CASSPGTGVSSYEQYF
J: TRBJ2-2; D: TRBD2; V: TRBV10-3; size: few; DNA: TGTGCCATCAGTGAGTCTGGACTAGCGGGTAATCGGCGCACCGGGGAGCTGTTTTTT; CDR3: CAISESGLAGNRRTGELFF
J: TRBJ2-3; D: TRBD2; V: TRBV28; size: many; DNA: TGTGCCAGCAGTCCAACGGGACTAGCGGGAGAAGATACGCAGTATTTT; CDR3: CASSPTGLAGEDTQYF
J: TRBJ2-2; D: .; V: TRBV6-2/TRBV6-3; size: .; DNA: TGTGCCAGCAGTTACGGTAGAAACCCCGGGATCAACACCGGGGAGCTGTTTTTT; CDR3: CASSYGRNPGINTGELFF
J: TRBJ2-1; D: .; V: TRBV29-1; size: few; DNA: TGCAGCGTTGAAGATAGTGGGAGAAAATCGTACAATGAGCAGTTCTTC; CDR3: CSVEDSGRKSYNEQFF
J: TRBJ2-1; D: TRBD2; V: TRBV7-9; size: few; DNA: TGTGCCAGCAGCCCGAAAGCTGGGACTAGCTCCTACAATGAGCAGTTCTTC; CDR3: CASSPKAGTSSYNEQFF
J: TRBJ2-3; D: .; V: TRBV4-1; size: few; DNA: TGCGCCAGCAGCCCCGCGGTAGGGGGAGACACAGATACGCAGTATTTT; CDR3: CASSPAVGGDTDTQYF
J: TRBJ2-1; D: TRBD2; V: TRBV7-9; size: many; DNA: TGTGCCAGCAGCTTTCTGACTAGCAGCAATGAGCAGTTCTTC; CDR3: CASSFLTSSNEQFF
J: TRBJ2-3; D: TRBD2; V: TRBV11-2; size: many; DNA: TGTGCCAGCAGCCCCGGGACTAGCGGGAGAGATACGCAGTATTTT; CDR3: CASSPGTSGRDTQYF
J: TRBJ1-1; D: .; V: TRBV28; size: many; DNA: TGTGCCAGCAGTTTTGAGGCGGTGGGTAAAGCTTTCTTT; CDR3: CASSFEAVGKAFF
J: TRBJ2-2; D: TRBD1; V: TRBV2; size: many; DNA: TGTGCCAGCAGAAAGACAGGGTTGGGCGGGGAGCTGTTTTTT; CDR3: CASRKTGLGGELFF
J: TRBJ2-3; D: .; V: TRBV11-2; size: few; DNA: TGTGCCAGCAGACTAGCCCCAACGGGCACAGATACGCAGTATTTT; CDR3: CASRLAPTGTDTQYF
J: TRBJ2-3; D: .; V: TRBV3-1; size: many; DNA: TGTGCCAGCAGCCTCGTCCAGGATACGCAGTATTTT; CDR3: CASSLVQDTQYF
J: TRBJ2-7; D: .; V: TRBV5-1; size: few; DNA: TGCGCCAGCAGCTTGGGCAGGGTCCCCTACGAGCAGTACTTC; CDR3: CASSLGRVPYEQYF
J: TRBJ2-3; D: .; V: TRBV11-2; size: many; DNA: TGTGCCAGCAGCACAGGGACTTCAGATACGCAGTATTTT; CDR3: CASSTGTSDTQYF
J: TRBJ2-1; D: .; V: TRBV29-1; size: many; DNA: TGCAGCGTGAGAGGACGGAACAATGAGCAGTTCTTC; CDR3: CSVRGRNNEQFF
J: TRBJ2-1; D: .; V: TRBV13; size: many; DNA: TGTGCCAGCAGCTTAAGGGTGAGCTCCTACAATGAGCAGTTCTTC; CDR3: CASSLRVSSYNEQFF
J: TRBJ2-3; D: .; V: TRBV24-1; size: .; DNA: TGTGCCACCAGTAGGGCGGGCACAGATACGCAGTATTTT; CDR3: CATSRAGTDTQYF
J: TRBJ2-4; D: .; V: TRBV15; size: .; DNA: TGTGCCACCAGCAGAGATCCCGGGACCAAAAACATTCAGTACTTC; CDR3: CATSRDPGTKNIQYF
J: TRBJ2-5; D: TRBD2; V: TRBV20-1; size: many; DNA: TGCAGTGCTAGAGATCCTAGCGGGAGGGTGGAGACCCAGTACTTC; CDR3: CSARDPSGRVETQYF
J: TRBJ2-2; D: .; V: TRBV6-5; size: .; DNA: TGTGCCAGCAGTTACTTTGCGTCCGGGGAGCTGTTTTTT; CDR3: CASSYFASGELFF
J: TRBJ2-7; D: .; V: TRBV9; size: .; DNA: TGTGCCAGCAGCGTAGCCCAGGGCTACTCCTACGAGCAGTACTTC; CDR3: CASSVAQGYSYEQYF
J: TRBJ1-1; D: .; V: TRBV6-1; size: many; DNA: TGTGCCAGCAAAAGATCCTTTCTGGGCACTGAAGCTTTCTTT; CDR3: CASKRSFLGTEAFF
J: TRBJ2-2; D: TRBD1; V: TRBV2; size: many; DNA: TGTGCCAGCAATGACAGGGGTGGCGGGGAGCTGTTTTTT; CDR3: CASNDRGGGELFF
J: TRBJ2-3; D: TRBD2; V: TRBV28; size: many; DNA: TGTGCCAGCAGTTTTCCGACTAGCGGGAGAGATAGGGGCGATACGCAGTATTTT; CDR3: CASSFPTSGRDRGDTQYF
J: TRBJ2-1; D: .; V: TRBV9; size: .; DNA: TGTGCCAGCAGCGTAGGCGGTAGCGGAAACAATGAGCAGTTCTTC; CDR3: CASSVGGSGNNEQFF
J: TRBJ2-5; D: .; V: TRBV12-3/TRBV12-4; size: .; DNA: TGTGCCAGCAGTAACTACCGAGACCCACGAGTGACCCAGTACTTC; CDR3: CASSNYRDPRVTQYF
J: TRBJ2-7; D: TRBD1; V: TRBV28; size: many; DNA: TGTGCCAGCAGTTTGGGGCAGGGGGCCCACGAGCAGTACTTC; CDR3: CASSLGQGAHEQYF
J: TRBJ2-1; D: .; V: TRBV28; size: many; DNA: TGTGCCAGCACCTCTATGAGGTACAATGAGCAGTTCTTC; CDR3: CASTSMRYNEQFF
J: TRBJ2-1; D: TRBD1; V: TRBV20-1; size: .; DNA: TGCAGTGCTAACCCGGACAGGGCCAGACCGTACGTGCAGTTCTTC; CDR3: CSANPDRARPYVQFF
J: TRBJ2-2; D: TRBD2; V: TRBV7-6; size: few; DNA: TGTGCCAGCAGACCGACTAGCGGGAGAACCGGGGAGCTGTTTTTT; CDR3: CASRPTSGRTGELFF
J: TRBJ1-6; D: .; V: TRBV12-3/TRBV12-4; size: many; DNA: TGTGCCAGCAGTTTCAAATTCGGGGGTTATAATTCACCCCTCCACTTT; CDR3: CASSFKFGGYNSPLHF
J: TRBJ2-1; D: TRBD1; V: TRBV7-9; size: many; DNA: TGTGCCAGCAGCTTAACCGGGACAGGGGTCTACAATGAGCAGTTCTTC; CDR3: CASSLTGTGVYNEQFF
J: TRBJ1-1; D: .; V: TRBV11-2; size: many; DNA: TGTGCCAGCAGCTATGGGCCTTCGAACACTGAAGCTTTCTTT; CDR3: CASSYGPSNTEAFF
J: TRBJ1-1; D: .; V: TRBV12-3/TRBV12-4; size: many; DNA: TGTGCCAGCAAGGACGAGGGGGGGACTGAAGCTTTCTTT; CDR3: CASKDEGGTEAFF
J: TRBJ1-3; D: .; V: TRBV30; size: many; DNA: TGTGCCTGGAGCCAACAGGGTCCCATATATTTT; CDR3: CAWSQQGPIYF
J: TRBJ2-3; D: .; V: TRBV28; size: .; DNA: TGTGCCAGCAGTGGCCGGGGAAATACGCAGTATTTT; CDR3: CASSGRGNTQYF
J: TRBJ1-1; D: TRBD1; V: TRBV7-9; size: few; DNA: TGTGCCAGCACACAGGGGTTGGACACTGAAGCTTTCTTT; CDR3: CASTQGLDTEAFF
J: TRBJ2-3; D: .; V: TRBV7-7; size: few; DNA: TGTGCTAGCAGCGCCTCGGGGGCGGCTATGGATACGCAGTATTTT; CDR3: CASSASGAAMDTQYF
J: TRBJ1-1; D: .; V: TRBV3-1; size: many; DNA: TGTGCCAGCAGCCAAGTCGGAGACAACACTGAAGCTTTCTTT; CDR3: CASSQVGDNTEAFF
J: TRBJ1-1; D: .; V: TRBV6-2/TRBV6-3; size: few; DNA: TGTGCCAGCAGAGACCTCGGCGGCGCTTTCTTT; CDR3: CASRDLGGAFF
J: TRBJ1-1; D: .; V: TRBV6-1; size: many; DNA: TGTGCCAGCAGTGCCACCATGAACACTGAAGCTTTCTTT; CDR3: CASSATMNTEAFF
J: TRBJ2-5; D: .; V: TRBV20-1; size: many; DNA: TGCAGTGCTAGCCCCTGGGGGAGCGAAGAGACCCAGTACTTC; CDR3: CSASPWGSEETQYF
J: TRBJ2-7; D: .; V: TRBV28; size: few; DNA: TGTGCCCCTACCGGGGCTTTTCCCTACGAGCAGCACTTC; CDR3: CAPTGAFPYEQHF
J: TRBJ2-6; D: TRBD2; V: TRBV6-5; size: .; DNA: TGTGCCAGCAGTTACTACACTAGCGGGGTATTAAAAGGGGCCAACGTCCTGACTTTC; CDR3: CASSYYTSGVLKGANVLTF
J: TRBJ2-2; D: TRBD2; V: TRBV11-2; size: many; DNA: TGTGCCAGCAGCTTAGTAGCGGGAGGGCCAAAGGCCGGGGAGCTGTTTTTT; CDR3: CASSLVAGGPKAGELFF
J: TRBJ1-1; D: .; V: TRBV7-9; size: many; DNA: TGTGCCAGCAGCTTAGCTCTCCGGATGCGGGCTTTCTTT; CDR3: CASSLALRMRAFF
J: TRBJ2-7; D: TRBD2; V: TRBV6-2/TRBV6-3; size: many; DNA: TGTGCCAGCAGTTACCCCGGTTACTCTAGCGGCATACAGTACTTC; CDR3: CASSYPGYSSGIQYF
J: TRBJ2-5; D: TRBD1; V: TRBV28; size: .; DNA: TGTGCCAGCAGCTCGACAGGGGTTTACCAAGAGACCCAGTACTTC; CDR3: CASSSTGVYQETQYF
J: TRBJ1-4; D: .; V: TRBV2; size: many; DNA: TGTGCCAGCAGTGATACGGGGGAGGGAAAACTGTTTTTT; CDR3: CASSDTGEGKLFF
J: TRBJ2-3; D: TRBD2; V: TRBV28; size: .; DNA: TGTGCCACGATTAGCGGGCAAACAGATACGCAGTATTTT; CDR3: CATISGQTDTQYF
J: TRBJ1-5; D: TRBD1; V: TRBV28; size: many; DNA: TGTGCCAGCAGTAGCTCACAGGGGGTCGGCAATCAGCCCCAGCATTTT; CDR3: CASSSSQGVGNQPQHF
J: TRBJ2-3; D: .; V: TRBV2; size: many; DNA: TGTGCCAGCAACCCCAGGGGCACAGATACGCAGTATTTT; CDR3: CASNPRGTDTQYF